This T cell receptor (beta chain) appears in the sequencing data of a study of tumor-infiltrating lymphocytes in oesophageal squamous cell carcinoma. TCRdb analysed the PCR reads with MiXCR anew, one entry per CDR3 protein. The data show 20,000 to 25,000 distinct CDR3 sequences, 36% seen once. By share, this clonotype counts as medium-sized. The CDR3 loop spans 14 amino acids. The V gene's germline CDR1 is SEHNR and CDR2 FQNEAQ (reference sequence). With 0 bases removed from V and 3 bases from J, the gap between germline ends came to 5 bases. The sequencing input was esophageal tumor tissue. V is TRBV7-9 and J is TRBJ2-2; no reliable D call. This receptor was obtained from a male donor with esophageal squamous cell carcinoma. CDR3 in DNA: TGTGCCAGCAGCTTAGCAGGGTACACCGGGGAGCTGTTTTTT. It translates to CASSLAGYTGELFF.